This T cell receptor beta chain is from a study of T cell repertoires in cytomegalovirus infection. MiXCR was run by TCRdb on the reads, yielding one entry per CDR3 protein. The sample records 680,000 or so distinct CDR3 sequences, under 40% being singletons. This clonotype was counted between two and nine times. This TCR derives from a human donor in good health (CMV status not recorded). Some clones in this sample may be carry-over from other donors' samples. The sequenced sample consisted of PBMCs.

For the CDR3, the DNA is TGTGCCAGCACTATCTCACGTACCCAGGGTGACACTGAAGCTTTCTTT. This codes for CASTISRTQGDTEAFF. The rearrangement uses TRBV28 and TRBJ1-1; the D gene is possibly TRBD1 (5 bases). V lost 7 bases and J lost 3, with 21 bases in between. Per germline, CDR1 MDHEN and CDR2 SYDVKM. The CDR3 extends over 16 amino acids.